The source of this TCR beta chain is a study of blood T cells in healthy people across ages. Overall study: With template switching, about one barcoded beta molecule was captured per two T cells. General study points: Estimated diversity, derived from one million T cells, was regarded as an underestimate. No conclusive comparison of naive versus antigen-experienced cells was possible with unsorted PBMCs.

This CDR3 spans 15 amino acids. Germline V CDR1 and CDR2: SNHLY, FYNNEI. Trimming pared 6 bases from V and 6 bases from J, leaving 17 bases between. Sample-barcoded 5' priming and a J-beta primer mix drove a second PCR of 7 to 11 cycles. Every cDNA molecule carried a tag from a template-switch adaptor bearing 12 random nucleotides. TCRdb independently ran MiXCR on the 5' RACE reads; one entry per CDR3 protein. The repertoire holds under 800,000 distinct CDR3 sequences, with around a fifth as singletons. This clonotype was picked up many times. What it recognizes is unknown. The sequenced material came from blood. The V gene is TRBV2, the J gene TRBJ1-4, with unresolved D. This clonotype was sampled from a man aged 65-85 years in good health. The CDR3 sequence: CASSTVAIGDEKLFF. The CDR3 region has the DNA TGTGCCAGCAGCACGGTGGCCATTGGGGATGAAAAACTGTTTTTT.